The 5 T cell receptor beta chains below were found in one sample sequenced in a study of CDR3 diversity in severe acne (dated by TCRdb to 2018 to 2020). Libraries came from PCR. The sample was run on an Illumina HiSeq 2000. TCRdb reanalyzed the raw reads on its own, using fastp at Q25 for trimming and MiXCR for clone calling, and kept in-frame beta chains. Every entry covers one CDR3 protein and lists the most common genes and DNA from its rows. This sample has over 85,000 distinct CDR3 sequences in its table, and roughly 51% of those were observed once. In total, the top ten clones hold roughly an eighth of the sample. The specimen sequenced was blood. The source of these receptors is a male donor with acne.

The chain joins TRBV29-1 to TRBJ1-2, with 9 bases lining up with TRBD1. The V gene's germline CDR1 is SQVTM and CDR2 ANQGSEA. V lost 7 bases to trimming and J lost 5 bases; unmatched junction nucleotides: 2. The CDR3 is made up of 11 amino acids. CDR3 DNA: TGCAGCGAGACAGGGGGGTATGGCTACACCTTC. It codes for CSETGGYGYTF.

The chain combines TRBV29-1 with TRBJ2-2; D possibly corresponds to TRBD2 (5 bases). The germline V and J ends were trimmed by 3 bases and 7 bases, with 12 bases remaining between them. The CDR3 has 13 amino acids. Germline CDR1 and CDR2: SQVTM and ANQGSEA. CDR3 sequence reads: CSVDTGYGGELFF. CDR3 in DNA: TGCAGCGTTGACACGGGGTACGGCGGGGAGCTGTTTTTT.

The chain links TRBV9 to TRBJ2-7; tentatively, D is TRBD1 (6 bases). This CDR3 comprises 14 residues. V shed 0 bases and J shed 3 bases, with 10 bases lying between them. CDR1 SGDLS and CDR2 YYNGEE come from the germline V gene. CDR3 region: CASSVAGADYEQYF. CDR3 DNA: TGTGCCAGCAGCGTAGCAGGGGCGGACTACGAGCAGTACTTC.

This clonotype was counted once. This chain joins TRBV29-1 and TRBJ2-6; possibly TRBD2 for D (5 bases). Per the germline V gene, CDR1 is SQVTM and CDR2 is ANQGSEA. V lost 0 bases, J lost 0 bases, and 12 bases lay in between. The CDR3 is 17 residues long. For the CDR3, the DNA is TGCAGCGTTGAAGATGGACGGACTCACTCTGGGGCCAACGTCCTGACTTTC. This sequence encodes CSVEDGRTHSGANVLTF.

The gene calls are TRBV7-2 and TRBJ2-7; possibly TRBD2 for D (5 bases). The CDR3 consists of 15 residues. Trimming left V 5 bases short and J 4 bases short, with 18 bases between. The V gene's germline CDR1 is SGHTA and CDR2 FQGNSA. CDR3 in DNA: TGTGCCAGCAGCGACGGGGTCCAGGACTTTTACGAGCAGTACTTC. This sequence encodes CASSDGVQDFYEQYF.